The sequence of this TCR beta chain was determined in a study of blood T cell repertoires in COVID-19. A Seattle source enrolled patients during active infection and followed them longitudinally. The CDR3 is made up of 15 amino acids. CDR1 and CDR2 (germline): SGDLS, YYNGEE. The V and J ends lost 0 bases and 2 bases respectively, with 10 bases between them. In the original analysis: Estimates of nucleated cell counts were drawn from the amplification of reference gene primers. Clones were sequenced by immunoSEQ multiplex PCR, and TCRdb holds only the in-frame ones, with some missing. V and J calls plus clone size are reproduced from that table; the DNA served to infer D and trimming. The sample holds about 170,000 clones, about nine tenths seen once.

The chain recombines TRBV9 with TRBJ2-3; D remains ambiguous. The receptor comes from a man younger than 35 with COVID-19, enrolled during active disease. Sequencing was performed on peripheral blood. The CDR3 DNA follows: TGTGCCAGCAGCGTAGACGGCGGAAACACAGATACGCAGTATTTT. Its translation is CASSVDGGNTDTQYF.